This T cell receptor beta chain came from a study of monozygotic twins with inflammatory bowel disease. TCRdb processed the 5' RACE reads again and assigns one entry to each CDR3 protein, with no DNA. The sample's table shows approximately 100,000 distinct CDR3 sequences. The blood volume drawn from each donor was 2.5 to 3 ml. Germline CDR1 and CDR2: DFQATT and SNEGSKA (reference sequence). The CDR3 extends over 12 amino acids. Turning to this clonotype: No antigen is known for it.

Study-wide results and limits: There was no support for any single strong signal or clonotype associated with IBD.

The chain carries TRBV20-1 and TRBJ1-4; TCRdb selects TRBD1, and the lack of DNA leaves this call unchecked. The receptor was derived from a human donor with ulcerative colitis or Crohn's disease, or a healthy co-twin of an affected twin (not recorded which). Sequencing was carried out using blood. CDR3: CGARETGEKLFF.